The rows below give T cell receptor beta chains drawn from one sample of a study of cytomegalovirus exposure and HLA in healthy donors. Repertoires were generated with immunoSEQ multiplex PCR, while TCRdb's copy carries only in-frame clones and drops some. The sample has 240,000 or so clones, over 80% seen once; the top ten hold 5.4%. The material sequenced was PBMCs. The origin of the receptors is a woman between 40 and 50 years old in good health and CMV-seropositive. The CDR3 runs from the conserved cysteine through the conserved F or W. The D gene is left open where the match is weak.

j_gene	d_gene	v_gene	CDR3nt	CDR3aa
TRBJ1-2	NA	TRBV30	TGTGCCTGGAGTAGACAGCCCTCTAACTATGGCTACACCTTC	CAWSRQPSNYGYTF
TRBJ1-1	NA	TRBV10-3	TGTGCCATCAGCCAGGGAACTGAAGCTTTCTTT	CAISQGTEAFF
TRBJ2-7	TRBD2	TRBV9	TGTGCCAGCAGCGTAGACCTAGCGGGGGGGTCACAGTACTTC	CASSVDLAGGSQYF
TRBJ2-5	TRBD2	TRBV18	TGTGCCAGCTCACTTACTAGCGTTGGTGGAGAGACCCAGTACTTC	CASSLTSVGGETQYF
TRBJ2-2	TRBD1	TRBV28	TGTGCCAGCAGTCCTGAGAGGGGGCAAGCGAACACCGGGGAGCTGTTTTTT	CASSPERGQANTGELFF
TRBJ1-1	TRBD1	TRBV5-1	TGCGCCAGCAGCTTGGAGGACAGGTTGGGCACTGAAGCTTTCTTT	CASSLEDRLGTEAFF
TRBJ2-5	NA	TRBV11-2	TGTGCCAGCAGCTTAGCAGGGGAACGAGAGACCCAGTACTTC	CASSLAGERETQYF
TRBJ1-1	TRBD1	TRBV10-3	TGTGCCATCAGTGAGGGGACAGGGTCTTTTGGGGCTTTCTTT	CAISEGTGSFGAFF
TRBJ1-5	TRBD1	TRBV6-5	TGTGCCAGCAGTTACCGGACAGGGAGGGAACCCCAGCATTTT	CASSYRTGREPQHF
TRBJ2-7	TRBD1	TRBV27	TGTGCCAGCAGTTTAGATCAGGGGGCCCCCTACGAGCAGTACTTC	CASSLDQGAPYEQYF
TRBJ1-2	TRBD1	TRBV14	TGTGCCAGCAGCCGGGACAGGGTGGTTTCTGGCTACACCTTC	CASSRDRVVSGYTF
TRBJ2-7	NA	TRBV2	TGTGCCAGCACTATCCTTAGCTCCTACGAGCAGTACTTC	CASTILSSYEQYF
TRBJ2-5	NA	TRBV6-1	TGTGCCAGCAGTGGCCACAGGGAAGAGACCCAGTACTTC	CASSGHREETQYF
TRBJ1-3	NA	TRBV7-2	TGTGCCAGCAGCACCCGCTGGGGAGGGGACACCATATATTTT	CASSTRWGGDTIYF
TRBJ2-7	NA	TRBV5-6	TGTGCCAGCAGCTGGACATTGGGCGAGCAGTACTTC	CASSWTLGEQYF